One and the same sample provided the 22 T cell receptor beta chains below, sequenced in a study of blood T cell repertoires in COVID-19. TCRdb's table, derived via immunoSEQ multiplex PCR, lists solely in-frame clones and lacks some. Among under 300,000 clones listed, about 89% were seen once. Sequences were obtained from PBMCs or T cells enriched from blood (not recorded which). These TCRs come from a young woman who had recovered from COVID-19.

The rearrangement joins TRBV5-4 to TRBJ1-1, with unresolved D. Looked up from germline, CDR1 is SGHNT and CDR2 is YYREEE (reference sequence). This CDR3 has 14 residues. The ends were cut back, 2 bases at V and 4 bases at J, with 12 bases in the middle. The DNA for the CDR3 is TGTGCCAGCAGCTTCGGGGAAGGCCGCACTGAAGCTTTCTTT. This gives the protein CASSFGEGRTEAFF.

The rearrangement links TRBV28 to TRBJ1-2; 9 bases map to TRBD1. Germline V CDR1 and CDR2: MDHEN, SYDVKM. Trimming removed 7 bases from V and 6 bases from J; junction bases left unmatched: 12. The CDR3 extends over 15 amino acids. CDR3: CASTPGQGFLDGYTF. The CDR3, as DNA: TGTGCCAGCACCCCAGGACAGGGGTTTCTAGATGGCTACACCTTC.

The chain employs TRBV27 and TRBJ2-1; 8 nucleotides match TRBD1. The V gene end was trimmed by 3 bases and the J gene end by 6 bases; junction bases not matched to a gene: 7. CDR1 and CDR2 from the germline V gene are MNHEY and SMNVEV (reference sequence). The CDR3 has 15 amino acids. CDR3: CASSLIGQGANEQFF. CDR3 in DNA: TGTGCCAGCAGTTTGATAGGACAGGGAGCCAATGAGCAGTTCTTC.

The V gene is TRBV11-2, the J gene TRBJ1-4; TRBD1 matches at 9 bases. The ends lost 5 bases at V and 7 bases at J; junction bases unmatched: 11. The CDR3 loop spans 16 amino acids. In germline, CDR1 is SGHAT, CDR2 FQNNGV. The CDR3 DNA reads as TGTGCCAGCAGCCTTAACCCGACAGGGGGTGCTGAAAAACTGTTTTTT. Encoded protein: CASSLNPTGGAEKLFF.

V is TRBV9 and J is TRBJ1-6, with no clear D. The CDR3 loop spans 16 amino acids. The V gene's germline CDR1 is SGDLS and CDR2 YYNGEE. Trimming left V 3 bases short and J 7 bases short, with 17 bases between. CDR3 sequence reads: CASSATRGRENSPLHF. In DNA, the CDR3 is TGTGCCAGCAGCGCCACCCGTGGGAGAGAAAATTCACCCCTCCACTTT. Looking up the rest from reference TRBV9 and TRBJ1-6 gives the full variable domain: DSGVTQTPKHLITATGQRVTLRCSPRSGDLSVYWYQQSLDQGLQFLIQYYNGEERAKGNILERFSAQQFPDLHSELNLSSLELGDSALYFCASSATRGRENSPLHFGNGTRLTVT.

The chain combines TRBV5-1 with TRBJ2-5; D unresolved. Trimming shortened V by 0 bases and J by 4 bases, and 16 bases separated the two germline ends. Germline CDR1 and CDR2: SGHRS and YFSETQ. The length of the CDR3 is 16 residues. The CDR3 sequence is CASSLGVALNGETQYF. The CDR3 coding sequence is TGCGCCAGCAGCTTGGGTGTTGCCCTCAACGGAGAGACCCAGTACTTC.

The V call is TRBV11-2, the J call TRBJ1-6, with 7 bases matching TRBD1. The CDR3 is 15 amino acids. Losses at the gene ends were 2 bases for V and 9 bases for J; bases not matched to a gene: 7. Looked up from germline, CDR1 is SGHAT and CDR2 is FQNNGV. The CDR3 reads CASSLRQGYGSPLHF. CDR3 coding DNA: TGTGCCAGCAGCTTACGACAGGGCTACGGTTCACCCCTCCACTTT.

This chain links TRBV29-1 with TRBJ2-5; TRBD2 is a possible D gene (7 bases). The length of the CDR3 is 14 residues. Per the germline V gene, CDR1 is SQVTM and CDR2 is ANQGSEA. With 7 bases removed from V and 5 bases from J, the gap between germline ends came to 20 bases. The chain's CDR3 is CSAGMGGRGETQYF. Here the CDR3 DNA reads TGCAGCGCCGGTATGGGGGGGCGAGGGGAGACCCAGTACTTC.

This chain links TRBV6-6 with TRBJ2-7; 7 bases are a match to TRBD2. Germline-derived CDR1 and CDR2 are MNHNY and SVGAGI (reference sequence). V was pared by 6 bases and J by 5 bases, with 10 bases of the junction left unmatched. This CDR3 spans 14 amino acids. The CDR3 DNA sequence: TGTGCCAGCAGCTATCAACGGGAGGTGAACGAGCAGTACTTC. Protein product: CASSYQREVNEQYF.

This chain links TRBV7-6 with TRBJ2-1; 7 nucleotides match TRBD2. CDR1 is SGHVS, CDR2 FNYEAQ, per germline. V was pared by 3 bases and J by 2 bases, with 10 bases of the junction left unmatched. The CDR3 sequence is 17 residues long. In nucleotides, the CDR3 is TGTGCCAGCAGCTTCCAGCGGGGCGGGAGTGCCTACAATGAGCAGTTCTTC. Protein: CASSFQRGGSAYNEQFF.

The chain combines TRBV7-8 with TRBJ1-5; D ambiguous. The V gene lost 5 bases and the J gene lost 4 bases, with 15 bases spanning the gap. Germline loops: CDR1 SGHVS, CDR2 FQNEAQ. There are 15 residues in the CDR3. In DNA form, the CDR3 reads TGTGCCAGCAGCACTCCCGGGGAGAGAAATCAGCCCCAGCATTTT. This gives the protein CASSTPGERNQPQHF.

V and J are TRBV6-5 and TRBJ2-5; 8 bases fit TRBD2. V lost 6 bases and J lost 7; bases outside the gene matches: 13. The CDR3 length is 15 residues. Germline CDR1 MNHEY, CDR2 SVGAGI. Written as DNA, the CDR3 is TGTGCCAGCAGGGAGGACGTCGGGGGGGCTTTGACCCAGTACTTC. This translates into CASREDVGGALTQYF.

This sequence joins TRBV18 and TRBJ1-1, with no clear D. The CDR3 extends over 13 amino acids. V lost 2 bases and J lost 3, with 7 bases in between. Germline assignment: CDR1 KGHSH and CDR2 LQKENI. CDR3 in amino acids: CASSPGLHTEAFF. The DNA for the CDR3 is TGTGCCAGCTCACCAGGACTTCACACTGAAGCTTTCTTT.

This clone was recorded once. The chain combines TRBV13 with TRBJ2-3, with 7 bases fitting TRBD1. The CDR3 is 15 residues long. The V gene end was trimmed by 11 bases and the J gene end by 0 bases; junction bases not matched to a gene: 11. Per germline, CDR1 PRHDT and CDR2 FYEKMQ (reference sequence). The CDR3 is CAVRDGTVSTDTQYF. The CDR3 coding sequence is TGTGCCGTGCGTGATGGGACAGTGAGCACAGATACGCAGTATTTT.

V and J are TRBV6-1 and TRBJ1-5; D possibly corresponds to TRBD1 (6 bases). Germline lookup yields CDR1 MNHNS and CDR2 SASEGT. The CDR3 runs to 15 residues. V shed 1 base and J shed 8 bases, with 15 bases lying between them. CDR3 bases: TGTGCCAGCAGTGAAGGGTGGCAGGGGATTGAGCCCCAGCATTTT. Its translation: CASSEGWQGIEPQHF.

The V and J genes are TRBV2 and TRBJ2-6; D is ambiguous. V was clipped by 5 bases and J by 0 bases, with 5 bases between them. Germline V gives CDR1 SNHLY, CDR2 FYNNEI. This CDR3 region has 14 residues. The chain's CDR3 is CASSRFSGANVLTF. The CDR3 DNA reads TGTGCCAGCAGTCGTTTCTCTGGGGCCAACGTCCTGACTTTC.

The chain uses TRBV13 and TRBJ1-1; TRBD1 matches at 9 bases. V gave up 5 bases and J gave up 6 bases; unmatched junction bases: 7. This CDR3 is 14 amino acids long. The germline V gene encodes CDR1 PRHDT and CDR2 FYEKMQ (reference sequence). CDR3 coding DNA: TGTGCCAGCAGCGAACAGGGGGCAATGGCTGAAGCTTTCTTT. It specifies CASSEQGAMAEAFF.

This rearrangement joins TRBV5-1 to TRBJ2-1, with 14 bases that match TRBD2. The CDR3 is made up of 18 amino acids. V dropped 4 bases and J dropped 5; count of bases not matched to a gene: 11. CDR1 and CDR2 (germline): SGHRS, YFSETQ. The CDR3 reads CASSGRTSGGSFHNEQFF. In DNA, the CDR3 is TGCGCCAGCAGCGGGAGGACTAGCGGGGGGTCCTTTCACAATGAGCAGTTCTTC.

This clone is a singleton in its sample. CDR3 sequence: CATSWQGYRTGELFF. The CDR3 DNA reads as TGTGCCACCAGTTGGCAGGGGTATCGTACCGGGGAGCTGTTTTTT. The chain uses TRBV15 and TRBJ2-2; D is perhaps TRBD1 (6 bases). The ends were cut back, 6 bases at V and 5 bases at J, with 16 bases in the middle. The CDR3 has 15 residues. Germline V lookup: CDR1 LNHNV, CDR2 YYDKDF (reference sequence).

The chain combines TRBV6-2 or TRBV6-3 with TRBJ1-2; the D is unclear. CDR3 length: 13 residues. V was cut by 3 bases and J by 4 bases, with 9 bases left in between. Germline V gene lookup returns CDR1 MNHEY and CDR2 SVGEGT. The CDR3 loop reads CASSYLATYGYTF. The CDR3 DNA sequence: TGTGCCAGCAGTTATTTAGCCACCTATGGCTACACCTTC.

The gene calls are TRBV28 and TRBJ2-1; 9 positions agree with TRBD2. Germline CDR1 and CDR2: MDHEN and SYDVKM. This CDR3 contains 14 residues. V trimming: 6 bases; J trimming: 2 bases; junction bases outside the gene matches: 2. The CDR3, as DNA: TGTGCCAGCAGGGCGGGGGGGCCCTACAATGAGCAGTTCTTC. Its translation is CASRAGGPYNEQFF.

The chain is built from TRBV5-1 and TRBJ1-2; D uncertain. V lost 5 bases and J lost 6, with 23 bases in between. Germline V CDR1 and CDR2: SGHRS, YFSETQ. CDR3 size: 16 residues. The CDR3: CASRLELAADIHGYTF. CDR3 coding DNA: TGCGCCAGCAGGCTGGAGTTGGCAGCAGATATTCATGGCTACACCTTC.